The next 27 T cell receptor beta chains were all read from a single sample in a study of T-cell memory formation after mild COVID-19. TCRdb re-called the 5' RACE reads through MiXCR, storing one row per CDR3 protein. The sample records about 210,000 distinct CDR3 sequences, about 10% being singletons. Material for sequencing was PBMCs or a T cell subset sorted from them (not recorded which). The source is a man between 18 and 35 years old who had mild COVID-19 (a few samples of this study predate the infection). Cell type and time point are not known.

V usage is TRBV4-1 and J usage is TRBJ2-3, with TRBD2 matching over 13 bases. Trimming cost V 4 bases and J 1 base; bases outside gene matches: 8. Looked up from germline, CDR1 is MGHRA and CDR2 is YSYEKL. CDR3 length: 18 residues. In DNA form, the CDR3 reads TGCGCCAGCAGCCTAGGACTAGCGGGGGCCTCGGGCACAGATACGCAGTATTTT. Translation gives CASSLGLAGASGTDTQYF.

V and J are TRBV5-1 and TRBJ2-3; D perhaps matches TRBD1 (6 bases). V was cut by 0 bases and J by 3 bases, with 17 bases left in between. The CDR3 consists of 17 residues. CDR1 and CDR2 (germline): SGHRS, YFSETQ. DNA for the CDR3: TGCGCCAGCAGCTTGGAGGGTTGGCAGGGGTGGACAGATACGCAGTATTTT. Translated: CASSLEGWQGWTDTQYF.

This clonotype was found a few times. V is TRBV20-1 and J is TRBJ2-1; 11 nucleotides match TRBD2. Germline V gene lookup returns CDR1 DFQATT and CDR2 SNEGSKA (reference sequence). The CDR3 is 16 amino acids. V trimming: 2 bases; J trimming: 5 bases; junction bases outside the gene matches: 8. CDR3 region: CSARNSGGAWDNEQFF. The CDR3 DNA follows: TGCAGTGCTAGAAATAGCGGGGGGGCCTGGGACAATGAGCAGTTCTTC.

The CDR3 loop is CASSEATTLETQYF. In nucleotides, the CDR3 is TGTGCCAGCAGTGAAGCGACCACATTAGAGACCCAGTACTTC. V and J are TRBV2 and TRBJ2-5; D remains ambiguous. The V end was cut by 0 bases, the J end by 4 bases, with 9 bases between. The CDR3 is made up of 14 amino acids. CDR1 and CDR2 (germline): SNHLY, FYNNEI.

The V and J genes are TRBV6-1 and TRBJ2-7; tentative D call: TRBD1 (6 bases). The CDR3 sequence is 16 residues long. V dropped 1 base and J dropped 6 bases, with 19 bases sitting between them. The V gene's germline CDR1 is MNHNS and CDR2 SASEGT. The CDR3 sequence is CASSEGILRGIGEQYV. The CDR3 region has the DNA TGTGCCAGCAGTGAAGGGATACTCAGGGGTATAGGCGAGCAGTACGTC.

The CDR3 reads CASSLSDRFYGYTF. DNA for the CDR3: TGTGCCAGCAGTTTATCGGACAGGTTCTATGGCTACACCTTC. J is TRBJ1-2 and V is TRBV28, with TRBD1 identical over 7 bases. CDR1 is MDHEN and CDR2 is SYDVKM in the germline V gene. The J segment lost 4 bases and the V segment lost 1 base, leaving 3 bases of the junction unmatched. CDR3 size: 14 residues.

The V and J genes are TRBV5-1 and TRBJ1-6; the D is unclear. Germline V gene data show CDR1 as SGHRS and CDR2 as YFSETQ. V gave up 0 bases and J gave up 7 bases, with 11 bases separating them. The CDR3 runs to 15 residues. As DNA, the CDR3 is TGCGCCAGCAGCTTGGCGGTGACGGGAAATTCACCCCTCCACTTT. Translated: CASSLAVTGNSPLHF.

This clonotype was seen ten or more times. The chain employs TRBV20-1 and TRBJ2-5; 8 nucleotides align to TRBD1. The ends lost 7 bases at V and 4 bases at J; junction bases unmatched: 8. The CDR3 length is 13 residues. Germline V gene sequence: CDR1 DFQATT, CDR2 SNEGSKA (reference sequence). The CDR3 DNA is TGCAGTGGAGTGAGGGGGACAGGAGAGACCCAGTACTTC. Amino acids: CSGVRGTGETQYF.

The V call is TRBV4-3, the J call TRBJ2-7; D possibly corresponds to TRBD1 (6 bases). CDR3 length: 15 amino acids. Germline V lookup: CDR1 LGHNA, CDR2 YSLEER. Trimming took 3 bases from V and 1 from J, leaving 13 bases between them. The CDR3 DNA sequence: TGCGCCAGCAGCCATAACGGGGACAAGTCCTACGAGCAGTACTTC. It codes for CASSHNGDKSYEQYF.

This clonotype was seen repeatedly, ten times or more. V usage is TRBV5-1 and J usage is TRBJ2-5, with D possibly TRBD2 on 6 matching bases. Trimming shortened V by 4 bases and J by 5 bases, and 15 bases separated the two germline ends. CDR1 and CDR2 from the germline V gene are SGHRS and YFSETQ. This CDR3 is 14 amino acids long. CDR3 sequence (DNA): TGCGCCAGCAGCATACCGGGACGGGGGGAGACCCAGTACTTC. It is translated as CASSIPGRGETQYF.

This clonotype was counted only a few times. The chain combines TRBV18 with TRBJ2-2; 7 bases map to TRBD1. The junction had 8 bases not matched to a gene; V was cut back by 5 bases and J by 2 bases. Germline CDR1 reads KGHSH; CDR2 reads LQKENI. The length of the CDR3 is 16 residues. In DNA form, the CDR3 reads TGTGCCAGCTCAACCCGGGACAGACCTAACACCGGGGAGCTGTTTTTT. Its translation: CASSTRDRPNTGELFF.

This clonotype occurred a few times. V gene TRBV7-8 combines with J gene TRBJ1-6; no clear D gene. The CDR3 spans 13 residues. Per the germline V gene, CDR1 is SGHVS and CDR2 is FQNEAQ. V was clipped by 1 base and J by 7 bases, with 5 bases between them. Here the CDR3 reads CASSLDPNSPLHF. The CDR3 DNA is TGTGCCAGCAGCTTAGACCCCAATTCACCCCTCCACTTT.

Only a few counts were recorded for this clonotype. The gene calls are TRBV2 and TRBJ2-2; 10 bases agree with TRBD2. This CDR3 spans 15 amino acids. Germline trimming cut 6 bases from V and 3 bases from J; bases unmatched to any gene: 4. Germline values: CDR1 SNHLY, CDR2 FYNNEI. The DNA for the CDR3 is TGTGCCAGCAGCGTAGCGGGGGGTGACACCGGGGAGCTGTTTTTT. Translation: CASSVAGGDTGELFF.

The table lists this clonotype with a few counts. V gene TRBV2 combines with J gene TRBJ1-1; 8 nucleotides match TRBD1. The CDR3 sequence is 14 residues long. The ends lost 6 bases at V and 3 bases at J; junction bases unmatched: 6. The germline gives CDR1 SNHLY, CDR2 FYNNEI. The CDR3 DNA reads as TGTGCCAGCAGGAGGACAGGGTTGGACACTGAAGCTTTCTTT. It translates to CASRRTGLDTEAFF.

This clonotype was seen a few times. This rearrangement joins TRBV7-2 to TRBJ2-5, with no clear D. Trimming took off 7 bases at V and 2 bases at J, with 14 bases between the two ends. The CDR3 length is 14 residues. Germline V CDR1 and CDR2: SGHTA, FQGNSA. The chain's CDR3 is CASTRSWGQETQYF. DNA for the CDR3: TGTGCCAGCACCCGGTCCTGGGGACAAGAGACCCAGTACTTC.

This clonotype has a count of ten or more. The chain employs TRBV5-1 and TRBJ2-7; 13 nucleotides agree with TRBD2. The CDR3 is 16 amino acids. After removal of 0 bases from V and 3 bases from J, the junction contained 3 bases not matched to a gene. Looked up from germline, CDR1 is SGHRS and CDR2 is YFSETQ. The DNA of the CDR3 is TGCGCCAGCAGCTTGGCCACTAGCGGGGGGGACTACGAGCAGTACTTC. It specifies CASSLATSGGDYEQYF.

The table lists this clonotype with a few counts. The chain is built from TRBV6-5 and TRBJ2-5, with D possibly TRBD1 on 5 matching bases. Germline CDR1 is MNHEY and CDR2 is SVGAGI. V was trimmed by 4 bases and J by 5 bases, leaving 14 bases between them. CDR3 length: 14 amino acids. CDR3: CASSSRQGGETQYF. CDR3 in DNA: TGTGCCAGCAGTTCCAGGCAGGGTGGCGAGACCCAGTACTTC.

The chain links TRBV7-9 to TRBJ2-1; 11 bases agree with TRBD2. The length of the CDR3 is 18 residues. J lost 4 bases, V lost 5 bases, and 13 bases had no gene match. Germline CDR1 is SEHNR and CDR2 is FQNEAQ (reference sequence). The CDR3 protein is CASSTPPGTSGRYNEQFF. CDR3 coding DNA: TGTGCCAGCAGCACACCGCCCGGGACTAGCGGACGATACAATGAGCAGTTCTTC.

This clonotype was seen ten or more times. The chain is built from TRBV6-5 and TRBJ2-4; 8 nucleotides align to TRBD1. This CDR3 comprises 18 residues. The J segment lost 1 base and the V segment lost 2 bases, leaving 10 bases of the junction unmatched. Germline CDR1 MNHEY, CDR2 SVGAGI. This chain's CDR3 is CASSYGHGQGRAKNIQYF. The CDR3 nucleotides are TGTGCCAGCAGTTACGGACACGGACAGGGAAGGGCCAAAAACATTCAGTACTTC.

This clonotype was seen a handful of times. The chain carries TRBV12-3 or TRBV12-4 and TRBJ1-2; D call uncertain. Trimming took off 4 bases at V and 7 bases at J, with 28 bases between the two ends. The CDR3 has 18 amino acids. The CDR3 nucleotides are TGTGCCAGCAGTTCCCGCCCGCGAGGACTTATCCCCGGACCTGGCTACACCTTC. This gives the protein CASSSRPRGLIPGPGYTF.

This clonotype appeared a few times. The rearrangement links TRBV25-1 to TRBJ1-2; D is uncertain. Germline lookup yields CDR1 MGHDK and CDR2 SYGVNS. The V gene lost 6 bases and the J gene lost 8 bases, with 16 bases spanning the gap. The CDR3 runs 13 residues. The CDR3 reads CASRSGSSSGYTF. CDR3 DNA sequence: TGTGCCAGCAGGTCGGGGTCCAGTAGCGGCTACACCTTC.

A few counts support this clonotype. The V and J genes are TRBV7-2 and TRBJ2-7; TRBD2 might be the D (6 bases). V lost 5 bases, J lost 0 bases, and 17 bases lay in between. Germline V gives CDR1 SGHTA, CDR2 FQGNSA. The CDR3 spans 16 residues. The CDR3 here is CASSPQGRGLSYEQYF. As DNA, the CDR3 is TGTGCCAGCAGCCCCCAAGGGCGGGGACTCTCCTACGAGCAGTACTTC.

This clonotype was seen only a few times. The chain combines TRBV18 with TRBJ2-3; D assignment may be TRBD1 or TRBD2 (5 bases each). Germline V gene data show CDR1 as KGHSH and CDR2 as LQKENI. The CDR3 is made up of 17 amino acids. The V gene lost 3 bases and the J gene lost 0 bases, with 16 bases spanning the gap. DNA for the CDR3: TGTGCCAGCTCACCGGGCCGGGACGGCGCTAGCACAGATACGCAGTATTTT. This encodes CASSPGRDGASTDTQYF.

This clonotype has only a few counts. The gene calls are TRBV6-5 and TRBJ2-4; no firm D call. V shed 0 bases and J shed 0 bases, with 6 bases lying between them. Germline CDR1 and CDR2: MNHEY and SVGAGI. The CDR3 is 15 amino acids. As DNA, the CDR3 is TGTGCCAGCAGTTACTCAGGCAAAGCCAAAAACATTCAGTACTTC. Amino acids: CASSYSGKAKNIQYF.

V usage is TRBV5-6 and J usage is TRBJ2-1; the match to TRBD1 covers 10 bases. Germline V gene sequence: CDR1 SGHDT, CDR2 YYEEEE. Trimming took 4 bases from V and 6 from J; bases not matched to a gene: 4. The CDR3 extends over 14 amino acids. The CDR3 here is CASSATGGPNEQFF. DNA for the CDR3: TGTGCCAGCAGCGCGACAGGGGGCCCCAATGAGCAGTTCTTC.

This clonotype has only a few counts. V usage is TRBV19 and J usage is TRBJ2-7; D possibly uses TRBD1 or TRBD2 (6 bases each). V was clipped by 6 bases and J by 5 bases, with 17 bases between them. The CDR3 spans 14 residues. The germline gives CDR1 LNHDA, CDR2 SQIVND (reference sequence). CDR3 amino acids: CASSSLGGINEQYF. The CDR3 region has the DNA TGTGCCAGTAGCTCCCTGGGGGGCATCAACGAGCAGTACTTC.

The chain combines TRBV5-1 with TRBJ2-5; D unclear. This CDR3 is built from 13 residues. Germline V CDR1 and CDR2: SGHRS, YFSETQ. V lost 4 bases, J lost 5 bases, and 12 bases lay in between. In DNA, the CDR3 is TGCGCCAGCAGCCCAGACCCACGTGAGACCCAGTACTTC. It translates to CASSPDPRETQYF.